The 25 T cell receptor beta chains in this list originate from one sample, sequenced in a study of T cell responses to AZD1222 COVID-19 vaccine. TCRdb keeps only in-frame clones here, not all; method: immunoSEQ multiplex PCR. Among under 95,000 clones listed, roughly nine tenths were seen once. Sequences were derived from peripheral blood, sampled on day 0 of AZD1222 vaccination. The receptors derive from an adult in good health.

The rearrangement joins TRBV30 to TRBJ1-5, with D uncertain. V was clipped by 1 base and J by 6 bases, with 7 bases between them. CDR3 size: 12 residues. Germline loops: CDR1 GTSNPN, CDR2 SVGIG (reference sequence). The CDR3 DNA reads TGTGCCTGGAGTGGGGTTGGTCAGCCCCAGCATTTT. This sequence encodes CAWSGVGQPQHF.

V is TRBV19 and J is TRBJ1-2; 9 nucleotides match TRBD1. The ends lost 5 bases at V and 3 bases at J; junction bases unmatched: 7. This CDR3 comprises 15 residues. Germline CDR1 reads LNHDA; CDR2 reads SQIVND (reference sequence). The CDR3 spells CASSFGQGLDYGYTF. CDR3 DNA: TGTGCCAGTAGTTTCGGACAGGGGCTCGACTATGGCTACACCTTC. The full variable domain, with the rest looked up from reference TRBV19 and TRBJ1-2, is DGGITQSPKYLFRKEGQNVTLSCEQNLNHDAMYWYRQDPGQGLRLIYYSQIVNDFQKGDIAEGYSVSREKKESFPLTVTSAQKNPTAFYLCASSFGQGLDYGYTFGSGTRLTVV.

The chain has TRBV11-2 and TRBJ1-4; weak D call: TRBD1 (6 bases). This CDR3 spans 12 amino acids. V shed 11 bases and J shed 8 bases, with 15 bases lying between them. The germline gives CDR1 SGHAT, CDR2 FQNNGV. CDR3 amino acids: CAWGGLGEKLFF. In DNA form, the CDR3 reads TGTGCCTGGGGGGGGCTCGGCGAAAAACTGTTTTTT.

This chain links TRBV6-8 with TRBJ1-6, with a tentative D call TRBD1 (5 bases). Trimming removed 8 bases from V and 0 bases from J, with 17 bases in between. CDR1 and CDR2 from the germline V gene are MNHGY and SAAAGT. The CDR3 spans 17 residues. As DNA, the CDR3 is TGTGCCAGCCCTGACAGTTTTCCCAGCTCCTATAATTCACCCCTCCACTTT. Translation: CASPDSFPSSYNSPLHF.

The gene calls are TRBV5-8 and TRBJ2-5; D assignment may be TRBD1 or TRBD2 (5 bases each). CDR3 length: 14 amino acids. Germline CDR1 is SGHTS and CDR2 is YDEGEE. The germline V and J ends were trimmed by 4 bases and 5 bases, with 15 bases remaining between them. The CDR3 here is CASSPGTPWETQYF. CDR3 DNA sequence: TGTGCCAGCAGCCCCGGGACCCCGTGGGAGACCCAGTACTTC.

The chain employs TRBV6-2 or TRBV6-3 and TRBJ2-3; D possibly matches TRBD1 or TRBD2 (7 bases each). Trimming took off 5 bases at V and 2 bases at J, with 14 bases between the two ends. Germline CDR1 is MNHEY and CDR2 is SVGEGT. This CDR3 has 15 amino acids. The CDR3 region is CASSAGEGATDTQYF. CDR3 nucleotide sequence: TGTGCCAGCAGTGCCGGGGAGGGGGCCACAGATACGCAGTATTTT.

The chain couples TRBV19 to TRBJ1-5; D may be TRBD1 (6 bases). V lost 0 bases and J 6 bases, leaving 18 bases between the germline ends. There are 17 residues in the CDR3. Per the germline V gene, CDR1 is LNHDA and CDR2 is SQIVND (reference sequence). The CDR3 reads CASSIDGSGVYGQPQHF. The CDR3 DNA reads TGTGCCAGTAGTATAGATGGCTCAGGGGTATACGGTCAGCCCCAGCATTTT. The complete variable domain, with remaining parts taken from reference TRBV19 and TRBJ1-5, reads DGGITQSPKYLFRKEGQNVTLSCEQNLNHDAMYWYRQDPGQGLRLIYYSQIVNDFQKGDIAEGYSVSREKKESFPLTVTSAQKNPTAFYLCASSIDGSGVYGQPQHFGDGTRLSIL.

The V and J genes are TRBV5-1 and TRBJ2-7, with D tentatively TRBD1 (6 bases). Deletions cut 0 bases from V and 4 bases from J, with 23 bases between. This CDR3 comprises 18 residues. Germline lookup yields CDR1 SGHRS and CDR2 YFSETQ. The CDR3 DNA reads TGCGCCAGCAGCTTGGAGGGGGTATCAACCGCCATAGAATACGAGCAGTACTTC. This translates into CASSLEGVSTAIEYEQYF.

The V and J genes are TRBV7-8 and TRBJ1-2; TRBD1 matches at 8 bases. V shed 1 base, J shed 5 bases, and the junction held 0 bases outside the gene matches. This CDR3 has 13 residues. Germline values: CDR1 SGHVS, CDR2 FQNEAQ. CDR3 residues: CASSLGTGYGYTF. CDR3 sequence (DNA): TGTGCCAGCAGCTTAGGGACAGGGTATGGCTACACCTTC.

The chain is built from TRBV5-4 and TRBJ1-1, with D uncertain. CDR1 and CDR2 (germline): SGHNT, YYREEE (reference sequence). CDR3 length: 14 residues. V lost 2 bases to trimming and J lost 0 bases, with 8 bases between them. The CDR3 DNA follows: TGTGCCAGCAGCTTCGAGGTAATGAACACTGAAGCTTTCTTT. Translating it yields CASSFEVMNTEAFF.

This chain connects TRBV6-5 to TRBJ1-3; D remains unclear. Germline CDR1 is MNHEY and CDR2 is SVGAGI. V was cut by 4 bases and J by 2 bases, with 12 bases left in between. The CDR3 has 15 amino acids. CDR3 nucleotide sequence: TGTGCCAGCAGTTTTGCAGGAGGTACTGGAAACACCATATATTTT. Translation: CASSFAGGTGNTIYF.

The chain has TRBV7-9 and TRBJ2-7; perhaps D is TRBD1 or TRBD2 (5 bases each). CDR1 SEHNR and CDR2 FQNEAQ come from the germline V gene (reference sequence). V was shortened by 5 bases and J by 4 bases, with 18 bases between the two germline ends. The CDR3 sequence is 15 residues long. In nucleotides, the CDR3 is TGTGCCAGCAGCCCTATTCTCGGGGACGGGTACGAGCAGTACTTC. It codes for CASSPILGDGYEQYF.

V gene TRBV6-5 combines with J gene TRBJ2-5, with no clear D. CDR1 and CDR2 (germline): MNHEY, SVGAGI. This CDR3 has 11 amino acids. Trimming removed 5 bases from V and 7 bases from J, with 8 bases in between. The CDR3 protein is CASSTRWTQYF. CDR3 nucleotides: TGTGCCAGCAGTACTCGCTGGACCCAGTACTTC.

The rearrangement links TRBV5-1 to TRBJ2-2; TRBD2 matches at 11 bases. Germline V lookup: CDR1 SGHRS, CDR2 YFSETQ. V shed 2 bases and J 7 bases; nucleotides not matched to a gene: 4. The CDR3 has 15 amino acids. The CDR3 sequence is CASSFLAGGFGELFF. The CDR3 DNA reads TGCGCCAGCAGCTTCCTAGCGGGAGGTTTCGGGGAGCTGTTTTTT.

This clone was found once. The chain links TRBV29-1 to TRBJ1-4; TRBD1 aligns across 7 bases. The CDR3 is made up of 16 amino acids. Germline trimming cut 6 bases from V and 4 bases from J; bases unmatched to any gene: 14. Per the germline V gene, CDR1 is SQVTM and CDR2 is ANQGSEA. The CDR3 coding sequence is TGCAGCGTAAAAAGGGCCGGGACAGATCTTAATGAAAAACTGTTTTTT. Its translation is CSVKRAGTDLNEKLFF.

This clone was seen only once. This chain's CDR3 is CASSLWPDTQYF. The CDR3 region has the DNA TGTGCCAGCAGCTTATGGCCAGATACGCAGTATTTT. The gene calls are TRBV11-2 and TRBJ2-3, with D hard to call. Per the germline V gene, CDR1 is SGHAT and CDR2 is FQNNGV. The CDR3 spans 12 residues. V dropped 2 bases and J dropped 4 bases, with 4 bases sitting between them.

V gene TRBV7-2 combines with J gene TRBJ2-3; TRBD2 matches 9 bases. CDR3 length equals 14 residues. V trimming: 3 bases; J trimming: 6 bases; junction bases outside the gene matches: 4. CDR1 SGHTA and CDR2 FQGNSA come from the germline V gene. In DNA form, the CDR3 reads TGTGCCAGCAGCTTCGCGGGGGGGCCTGATACGCAGTATTTT. Residues: CASSFAGGPDTQYF. Variable domain in full (rest from reference TRBV7-2 and TRBJ2-3): GAGVSQSPSNKVTEKGKDVELRCDPISGHTALYWYRQSLGQGLEFLIYFQGNSAPDKSGLPSDRFSAERTGGSVSTLTIQRTQQEDSAVYLCASSFAGGPDTQYFGPGTRLTVL.

The chain couples TRBV9 to TRBJ1-3; perhaps TRBD1 as D (6 bases). The V gene lost 4 bases and the J gene lost 3 bases, with 14 bases spanning the gap. The germline gives CDR1 SGDLS, CDR2 YYNGEE. This CDR3 is built from 15 residues. The CDR3 DNA reads TGTGCCAGCAGCCCTTGGGGGGCTGGTGGAAACACCATATATTTT. This encodes CASSPWGAGGNTIYF.

The genes are TRBV24-1 and TRBJ2-2, with unresolved D. The length of the CDR3 is 15 residues. V lost 5 bases to trimming and J lost 3 bases, with 12 bases between them. Germline V gives CDR1 KGHDR, CDR2 SFDVKD. The CDR3 DNA follows: TGTGCCACCAGTGCGCGAGACACCGACACCGGGGAGCTGTTTTTT. Encoded protein: CATSARDTDTGELFF.

The chain joins TRBV18 to TRBJ1-4; D call uncertain. Germline loops: CDR1 KGHSH, CDR2 LQKENI. The length of the CDR3 is 15 residues. Trimming took 1 base from V and 1 from J, leaving 7 bases between them. DNA of the CDR3: TGTGCCAGCTCACCACAGGCGGGAACTAATGAAAAACTGTTTTTT. Protein sequence: CASSPQAGTNEKLFF.

The chain couples TRBV10-3 to TRBJ1-1, with D tentatively TRBD1 (5 bases). The ends were cut back, 4 bases at V and 1 base at J, with 7 bases in the middle. The CDR3 is 13 amino acids. Germline CDR1 reads ENHRY; CDR2 reads SYGVKD. The CDR3 DNA sequence: TGTGCCATCAGTGGCAGGGAGAACACTGAAGCTTTCTTT. Amino acids: CAISGRENTEAFF.

The V gene is TRBV24-1, the J gene TRBJ2-1; D might be TRBD2 (5 bases). Per the germline V gene, CDR1 is KGHDR and CDR2 is SFDVKD. V was clipped by 9 bases and J by 6 bases, with 17 bases between them. The CDR3 runs to 14 residues. The CDR3 is CATSSGSAINEQFF. The CDR3 DNA reads as TGTGCCACCTCTTCGGGATCGGCCATCAATGAGCAGTTCTTC.

This rearrangement joins TRBV7-2 to TRBJ1-1; TRBD1 might be the D (6 bases). CDR1 SGHTA and CDR2 FQGNSA come from the germline V gene. The length of the CDR3 is 13 residues. The V and J ends lost 5 bases and 6 bases respectively, with 13 bases between them. The CDR3 bases are TGTGCCAGCAGCCTAACGCAGGGGTCTGAAGCTTTCTTT. Its translation: CASSLTQGSEAFF.

The rearrangement joins TRBV4-3 to TRBJ1-2, with D unclear. Deletions cut 0 bases from V and 8 bases from J, with 19 bases between. CDR1 and CDR2 (germline): LGHNA, YSLEER. This CDR3 has 16 residues. The CDR3 DNA follows: TGCGCCAGCAGCCAAGATCCCTTGCCAGGCGGCATAGGCTACACCTTC. It is translated as CASSQDPLPGGIGYTF.

A note on this clone: A junction end diverges from the germline sequence, so it may reflect a read error. The genes are TRBV6-2 or TRBV6-3 and TRBJ1-1; possibly TRBD1 for D (5 bases). Germline V gene lookup returns CDR1 MNHEY and CDR2 SVGEGT. The CDR3 runs 15 residues. The CDR3 is CASSYIRVGNAEAFF. In DNA form, the CDR3 reads TGTGCCAGCAGTTACATCAGGGTAGGGAACGCTGAAGCTTTCTTT.